The 5 T cell receptor beta chains reported below all come from one sample, sequenced in a study of response to subunit inactivated influenza vaccine (dated by TCRdb to 2016 to 2019). To prepare the library, RT-PCR was applied. Sequenced using an Illumina HiSeq 2500. In-frame beta chains were kept once TCRdb had trimmed the public reads at Q25 with fastp and called clones with MiXCR. Under each unique CDR3 protein, matching rows form one entry showing the most common genes and DNA. Within this sample are roughly 540,000 distinct CDR3 sequences, with under 30% of them counted one time only. The ten largest make up about 2.8% of the sample. This same sample was also part of a study on T cells expressing NK-cell markers. Looking at the second paper: 5'RACE template switching, by which a universal primer site and unique molecular identifiers were added, was used to make TCR beta cDNA libraries.

The sequences come from CD4+ T cells sorted from PBMCs, collected 11 to 12 days after vaccination. The receptor source for this set is a man between 45 and 60 years old who received an inactivated influenza vaccine. Donor details come from another sample of the same person, matched by shared clones.

V is TRBV30 and J is TRBJ2-3; D is uncertain. Trimming cost V 3 bases and J 1 base, with 11 bases left between them. From germline, CDR1 is GTSNPN and CDR2 SVGIG (reference sequence). This CDR3 comprises 14 residues. The CDR3 protein is CAWSSPAGTDTQYF. The CDR3 DNA follows: TGTGCCTGGAGCTCCCCGGCAGGCACAGATACGCAGTATTTT. Full variable domain (outside the CDR3, taken from reference TRBV30 and TRBJ2-3): SQTIHQWPATLVQPVGSPLSLECTVEGTSNPNLYWYRQAAGRGLQLLFYSVGIGQISSEVPQNLSASRPQDRQFILSSKKLLLSDSGFYLCAWSSPAGTDTQYFGPGTRLTVL.

The table lists this clonotype with a few counts. The chain joins TRBV24-1 to TRBJ1-4, with D maybe TRBD1 (5 bases). The length of the CDR3 is 16 residues. Trimming removed 3 bases from V and 4 bases from J, with 14 bases in between. The V gene's germline CDR1 is KGHDR and CDR2 SFDVKD. In DNA form, the CDR3 reads TGTGCCACCAGTGATGGGCTCCAGGGCCTTAATGAAAAACTGTTTTTT. Translated, it gives CATSDGLQGLNEKLFF.

The V gene is TRBV20-1, the J gene TRBJ2-7; perhaps TRBD1 as D (5 bases). The germline V and J ends were trimmed by 0 bases and 6 bases, with 12 bases remaining between them. The CDR3 is made up of 13 amino acids. CDR1 is DFQATT, CDR2 SNEGSKA, per germline (reference sequence). The CDR3 coding sequence is TGCAGTGCTAGAGATACCGGCAGGGCCGAGCAGTACTTC. Amino acids: CSARDTGRAEQYF.

The rearrangement links TRBV10-2 to TRBJ1-4; D perhaps matches TRBD1 (5 bases). The germline V gene has CDR1 WSHSY and CDR2 SAAADI. Trimming took off 0 bases at V and 6 bases at J, with 11 bases between the two ends. This CDR3 has 15 amino acids. The CDR3 loop reads CASSESGQGHEKLFF. The CDR3 nucleotides read TGCGCCAGCAGTGAGTCGGGGCAGGGACATGAAAAACTGTTTTTT.

J is TRBJ1-1 and V is TRBV20-1; 7 bases align to TRBD1. The CDR3 is 12 amino acids. The germline V gene has CDR1 DFQATT and CDR2 SNEGSKA (reference sequence). The J segment lost 1 base and the V segment lost 6 bases, leaving 2 bases of the junction unmatched. CDR3: CSAQGGNTEAFF. DNA of the CDR3: TGCAGTGCCCAGGGGGGGAACACTGAAGCTTTCTTT.